This TCR beta chain appears in the sequencing data of a study of cytomegalovirus exposure and HLA in healthy donors. Study outcomes and limitations: Exclusion as indistinguishable affected some V segments, including TRBV6-2 and TRBV6-3. A classifier reportedly called cytomegalovirus status with high sensitivity and specificity. A link between a missense DCLRE1C variant and TCR beta V- and J-gene trimming emerged from a later analysis.

PCR involved 60 Vbeta and 13 Jbeta primers. Per the original methods: Later analysis identified tens of millions of unique TCR beta chains, about 11 million shared. Sequencing used immunoSEQ multiplex PCR; TCRdb keeps in-frame clones, though not all of them. The V and J calls and clone size come from that table; D and trimming were worked out from the DNA. The sample includes some 70,000 clones, 70% to 85% seen only once; the top ten take roughly 2.4%. Germline CDR1 reads SQVTM; CDR2 reads ANQGSEA. The V end lost 5 bases, the J end lost 2 bases, and 15 bases lay between the germline ends. The CDR3 extends over 14 amino acids. Comment on this clone: Its antigen remains unidentified.

The chain couples TRBV29-1 to TRBJ1-2; perhaps TRBD1 as D (5 bases). This receptor was obtained from a woman in her forties or fifties in good health and CMV-seronegative. The sample comprised PBMCs. CDR3 nucleotides: TGCAGCGTTAATCCCGACAGTTTGAACTATGGCTACACCTTC. This gives the protein CSVNPDSLNYGYTF.